A single T cell receptor beta chain is shown here with its context. Unique molecular identifiers were used in preparing the TCRbeta library. TCRdb reprocessed the PCR reads with MiXCR, giving one entry per CDR3 protein. The sample shows some 830,000 distinct CDR3 sequences, roughly 15% of them seen only once. The sample belongs to a study of T-cell reconstitution after alpha-beta-depleted transplantation in children. This receptor was obtained from a male patient aged 10 to 17 who had a stem cell transplant for acute lymphoblastic leukemia, so the T cells may come from the graft donor. Sample: PBMCs, mostly from graft donor cells, taken 360 days after TCRalphabeta/CD19-depleted stem cell transplant.

The CDR3 sequence: CSVQPGPTTEAFF. CDR3 nucleotides: TGCAGCGTGCAACCGGGACCTACCACTGAAGCTTTCTTT. V and J are TRBV29-1 and TRBJ1-1; D possibly corresponds to TRBD1 (5 bases). This CDR3 spans 13 amino acids. Germline CDR1 and CDR2: SQVTM and ANQGSEA. Trimming stripped 6 bases from V and 4 bases from J, with 15 bases between.